The clone carrying this TCR beta chain was counted a few times. Antigen: not known. These data originate in a study of early T cells in non-severe SARS-CoV-2 infection. Across the study: RNA in bulk from unsorted whole blood was sequenced, and chains were unpaired.

As part of library construction, unique molecular identifiers were attached to individual cDNA molecules. From the 5' RACE reads, TCRdb called clonotypes with MiXCR, one entry per CDR3 protein. Seen here are 65,000 to 80,000 distinct CDR3 sequences, around 13% observed once, and the top ten hold around 6%. Germline V gene lookup returns CDR1 LNHNV and CDR2 YYDKDF (reference sequence). The CDR3 sequence is 13 residues long. V was clipped by 1 base and J by 5 bases, with 7 bases between them. Broader study findings: Lookups in VDJdb leaned toward anti-spike CD8 responses and missed private and CD4 specificities.

The material sequenced was whole blood. The chain joins TRBV15 to TRBJ2-3; D could derive from TRBD1 or TRBD2 (5 bases each). The source is an adult who was a healthcare worker with PCR-confirmed SARS-CoV-2 infection or an uninfected control (not recorded which). CDR3 residues: CATSRGGVDTQYF. The CDR3, as DNA: TGTGCCACCAGCAGAGGAGGGGTAGATACGCAGTATTTT.